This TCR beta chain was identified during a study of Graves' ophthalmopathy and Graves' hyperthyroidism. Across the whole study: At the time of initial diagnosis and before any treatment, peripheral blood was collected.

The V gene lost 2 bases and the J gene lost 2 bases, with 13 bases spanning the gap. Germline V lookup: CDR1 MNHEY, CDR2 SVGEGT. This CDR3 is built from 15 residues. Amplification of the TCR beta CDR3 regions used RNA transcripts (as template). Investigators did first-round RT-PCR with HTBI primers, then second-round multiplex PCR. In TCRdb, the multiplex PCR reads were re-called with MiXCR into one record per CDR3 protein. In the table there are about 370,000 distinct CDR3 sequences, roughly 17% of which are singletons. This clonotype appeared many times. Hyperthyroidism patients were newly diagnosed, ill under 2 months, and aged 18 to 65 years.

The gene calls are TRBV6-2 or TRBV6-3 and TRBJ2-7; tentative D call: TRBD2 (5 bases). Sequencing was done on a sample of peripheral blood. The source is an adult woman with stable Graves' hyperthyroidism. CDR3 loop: CASSYDAGKAYEQYF. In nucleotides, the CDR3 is TGTGCCAGCAGTTACGACGCGGGCAAGGCCTACGAGCAGTACTTC.